The clone carrying this TCR beta chain was seen at least ten times. As yet, its antigen is unknown. This sample was taken from a study of T cells after yellow fever vaccination. Study conclusions and caveats: Researchers cautioned that FACS-sorted repertoires could harbor abundant clonotypes contaminating from the bulk population. Faster peaking, at day 5 versus 15, marked a secondary response that was weaker. Most clones from primary vaccination resurfaced after the booster (around 95% CD4, about 91% CD8).

The CDR3 runs to 16 residues. V lost 7 bases, J lost 4 bases, and 13 bases stayed unmatched. Germline CDR1 and CDR2: SNHLY and FYNNEI. One entry per CDR3 protein, called by TCRdb with MiXCR from the 5' RACE reads. The repertoire holds 250,000 or so distinct CDR3 sequences, with about 3.7% as singletons. The sample consisted of PBMCs, taken 15 days after the yellow fever booster vaccination. This TCR was recovered from a man younger than 30 who received the YFV17D yellow fever vaccine. The chain combines TRBV2 with TRBJ1-5; 7 bases are shared with TRBD1. CDR3 nucleotide sequence: TGTGCCAGCACCTTCGGACCGGGACAGATAAATCAGCCCCAGCATTTT. This sequence encodes CASTFGPGQINQPQHF.